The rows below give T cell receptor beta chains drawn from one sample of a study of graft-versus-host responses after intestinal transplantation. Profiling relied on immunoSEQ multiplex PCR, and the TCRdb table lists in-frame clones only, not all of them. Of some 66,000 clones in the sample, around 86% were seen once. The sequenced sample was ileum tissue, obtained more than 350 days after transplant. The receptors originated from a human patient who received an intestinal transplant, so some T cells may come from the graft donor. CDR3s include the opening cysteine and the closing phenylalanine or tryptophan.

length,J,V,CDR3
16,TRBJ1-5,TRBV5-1,CASSLVRQAVNQPQHF
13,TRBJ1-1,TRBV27,CASSFSPNTEAFF
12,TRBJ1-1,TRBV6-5,CASFRGHTEAFF
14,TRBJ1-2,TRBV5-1,CASSTVRTNYGYTF
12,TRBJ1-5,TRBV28,CASITGWQPQHF
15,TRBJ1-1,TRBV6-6,CASSPSTDMNTEAFF
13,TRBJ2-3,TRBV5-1,CASKQVSTDTQYF
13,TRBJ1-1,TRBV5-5,CASSLWENTEAFF
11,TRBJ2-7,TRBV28,CASRMGWEQYF
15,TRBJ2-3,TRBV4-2,CASSPLRTRTDTQYF
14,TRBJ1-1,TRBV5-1,CASSLGTGTTEAFF
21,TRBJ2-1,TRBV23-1,CASSQSGSGASGLAGVGEQFF
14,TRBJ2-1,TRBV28,CASYTGGESNEQFF
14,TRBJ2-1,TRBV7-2,CASSLRNSGSEQFF
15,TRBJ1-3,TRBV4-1,CASSLGMGSGNTIYF
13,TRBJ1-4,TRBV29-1,CSAEAGSNEKLFF
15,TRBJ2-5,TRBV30,CAWSVLSVVGETQYF
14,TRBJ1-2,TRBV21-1,CASSKGSGGFGYTF
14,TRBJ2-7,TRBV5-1,CASSLAAGGYEQYF
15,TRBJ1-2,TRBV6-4,CASPIFYWGEHGYTF
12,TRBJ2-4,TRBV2,CASLEFGNIQYF
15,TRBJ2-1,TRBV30,CAWSVRWGSYNEQFF
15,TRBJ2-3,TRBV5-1,CASSLAVAGVYTQYF
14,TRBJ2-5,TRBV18,CASSPRQVQETQYF
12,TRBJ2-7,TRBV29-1,CSVEYGGREQYF
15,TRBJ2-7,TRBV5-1,CASSSGQPLTYEQYF
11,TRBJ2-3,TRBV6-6,CASSYGDTQYF
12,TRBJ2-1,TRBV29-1,CSFGVGLDEQFF
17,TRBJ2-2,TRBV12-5,CASGLGVTGAFTGELFF
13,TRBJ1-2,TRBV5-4,CASSSGGTEGYTF
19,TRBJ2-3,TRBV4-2,CASSHSLAGVTVETDTQYF
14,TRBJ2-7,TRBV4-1,CASSPGQGIWEQYF
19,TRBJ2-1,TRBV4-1,CASSQVPVFRRGRGNEQFF
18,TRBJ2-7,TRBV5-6,CASGRMRQGAFLSYEQYF
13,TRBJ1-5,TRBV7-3,CASSLGRDQPQHF
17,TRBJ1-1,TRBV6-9,CASRKGQAYNGCTEAFF
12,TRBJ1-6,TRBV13,CASSLKRSPLHF
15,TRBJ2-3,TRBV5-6,CASSLDPRGTDTQYF
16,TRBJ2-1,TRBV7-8,CASSLQREGLYNEQFF
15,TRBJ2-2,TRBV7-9,CASSLGLTSGGELFF
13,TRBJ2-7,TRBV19,CASSIGGYYEQYF
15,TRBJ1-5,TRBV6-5,CASRPTGGQPQPQHF
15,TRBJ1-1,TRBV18,CASSPPKGLNTEAFF
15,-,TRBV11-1,CASSFGRALTYEQYF
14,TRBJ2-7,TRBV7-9,CASSFTAYSYEQYF
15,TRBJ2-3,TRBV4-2,CASSQDGQGTDTQYF
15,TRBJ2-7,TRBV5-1,CASSFLTAGVYEQYF
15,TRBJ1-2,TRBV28,CASSITGLPPRGYTF
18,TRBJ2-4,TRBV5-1,CASSLGGQERLAKNIQYF